This T cell receptor beta chain was identified during a study of CXCR4 blockade with PD-1 therapy in pancreatic cancer (dated by TCRdb to about 2019). Concerning the study at large: Multiplex immunohistochemistry and TCRbeta immunosequencing of resected pancreatic ductal adenocarcinoma were combined in the study with ex vivo slice culture in which PD-1 and CXCR4 blockade were tested. Two geographically distinct regions were TCR-sequenced from each of about 6 tumors to assess intratumoral heterogeneity.

The study at large found these results: Tumors showed clonal expansion, with mean productive clonality around 0.14 versus 0.05 in healthy blood, but clonality did not correlate with survival. Amino acid clone frequency correlated strongly with the number of distinct nucleotide rearrangements encoding it, suggesting convergent selection by common tumor antigens. Because only TCRbeta chains were sequenced, true antigen-specificity overlap of convergent dominant clones was left unconfirmed pending paired alpha-beta single-cell sequencing.

Worth noting for this clone: Which antigen it targets is not known. There are no base qualities to consult, and no much larger clone falls within one base.

Using the immunoSEQ Assay at Adaptive Biotechnologies, the researchers immunosequenced TCRbeta CDR3 regions from the extracted DNA. Per the original workflow: To measure the absolute abundance of each unique TCRbeta CDR3, the sequences were collapsed and filtered. Clonality, calculated using only productive in-frame rearrangements, was defined as 1 minus Pielou's evenness. For regional overlap, the top 100 nucleotide rearrangements were followed across paired samples, and the Morisita index was used to compare paired samples against unrelated samples. The immunoSEQ Rearrangement Details tool was used to assess convergence of nucleotide rearrangements onto identical amino acid sequences. TCRdb took over this immuneACCESS table, retaining in-frame rearrangements with V and J assigned. Such tables are incomplete; in checked studies, under half of the missing clones stem from an unresolved V gene, and the remainder is unexplained. The DNA was the basis for D and trimming; V, J and clone size are from that table. The sample includes about 5,200 clones, with nearly 50% observed a single time. Around 8.5% of the sample goes to the ten largest clones.

At the junction V is shortened by 6 bases and J by 0 bases, with 11 bases in between. From cysteine to phenylalanine, the CDR3 is 14 amino acids long. Of the read, only the CDR3 DNA is kept; its 42 bases are in frame from base 1. Based on the germline V gene, the CDR1 and CDR2 sequences are MNHGY and SAAAGT. None of the patients whose archived tumor blocks were used had received neoadjuvant therapy prior to resection. In the preserved-tissue arm, the study used about 33 surgical resection samples taken from more than 20 pancreatic ductal adenocarcinoma patients who had not previously been treated. DNA for the resection arm was extracted from ten 5-micron curls of FFPE tumor lying next to the multiplex immunohistochemistry slide.

Specimen: tumor tissue. The sequence was collected from a human donor with pancreatic ductal adenocarcinoma. The V gene is TRBV6-8 and the J gene is TRBJ1-1; there is no confident call for the D gene. Here is the DNA: TGTGCCAGCAGCAACGGTGGCATGAACACTGAAGCTTTCTTT. Its protein reads: CASSNGGMNTEAFF.